These T cell receptor beta chains were read from a single sample in a study of cytomegalovirus exposure and HLA in healthy donors. Method: immunoSEQ multiplex PCR; TCRdb's copy keeps in-frame clones and lacks some. The sample contains about 120,000 clones, almost 85% of which appear only once. The sequenced sample consisted of PBMCs. These receptors all come from a woman younger than 35 in good health and CMV-seronegative. The conserved cysteine and the conserved F or W are not part of the CDR3 here.

v_call cdr3_aa
TRBV5-8 ASSRGRGPSSYEQY
TRBV27 ASSPAGQGFSGANGLT
TRBV6-1 ASSESQGANEKLF
TRBV7-9 ASSLEGSGYT
TRBV14 ASSPGTGVTEAF
TRBV2 ASRIGEGAGELF
TRBV5-6 ASSSPPGDYGYT
TRBV5-1 ASSFTGSRNEQY
TRBV27 ASSLSYSLMNTEAF
TRBV7-6 ASSEGLASGNTIY
TRBV4-1 ASSQDMTNEQF
TRBV6-5 ASSYSWQGHGYT
TRBV2 ASSLTGGAKF
TRBV5-1 ASTTGGTGSYEQY
TRBV5-1 ASSSKPGTSRQQADEQF
TRBV5-6 ASSLSGGGFLKTQY